This T cell receptor (beta chain) was recorded in a study of technical replicates of blood from several donors. Germline V gene lookup returns CDR1 MNHEY and CDR2 SVGAGI. Trimming removed 7 bases at V and 5 bases at J, with 20 bases between. This CDR3 has 15 amino acids. The protocol was immunoSEQ multiplex PCR, while the TCRdb copy is restricted to in-frame clones and leaves out a portion. The profile shows around 69,000 clones, roughly 90% of them singletons. The count of this clone is one. Sequenced material: PBMCs. This TCR came from a human donor in good health. Some clones in this sample may be carry-over from other donors' samples. The rearrangement joins TRBV6-5 to TRBJ1-1, with D maybe TRBD1 (5 bases). Here the CDR3 reads CASKGSARGRTEAFF. CDR3 coding DNA: TGTGCCAGCAAGGGGTCAGCCCGGGGGAGAACTGAAGCTTTCTTT.